The sequence of this T cell receptor (beta chain) was determined in a study of T cell responses to AZD1222 COVID-19 vaccine. Study-level points and caveats: Spike-wide coverage was observed for vaccine-associated CD4 TCRs, with dominant responses at 160-218 and 743-854. Two doses of AZD1222 preceded a rise in Spike-specific TCR breadth and depth.

Sequencing was performed with immunoSEQ multiplex PCR; in TCRdb, only in-frame clones are kept and a portion is missing. The table shows approximately 71,000 clones, with 60% to 85% occurring only once. CDR1 and CDR2 from the germline V gene are SGHRS and YFSETQ. The V end was cut by 4 bases, the J end by 5 bases, with 9 bases between. CDR3 size: 13 residues. With regard to this clone: Antigen: not known.

The TCR originated in an adult in good health. Sequenced material: peripheral blood, taken on day 0 of AZD1222 vaccination. The J gene is TRBJ1-4, the V gene TRBV5-1, with D uncertain. CDR3 nucleotides: TGCGCCAGCAGCCCCCGACCGAATGAAAAACTGTTTTTT. Protein: CASSPRPNEKLFF.